Sequencing of this T cell receptor beta chain was carried out in a study of T cells in Graves' hyperthyroidism and ophthalmopathy. Points from the study as a whole: Ophthalmopathy onset followed model prediction by a median approximately 5.9 months.

It was RNA transcripts that yielded the amplified TCR beta CDR3 regions. TCR CDR3 underwent first-round RT-PCR with the HTBI primer set. TCRdb itself ran the multiplex PCR reads through MiXCR, one entry per CDR3 protein. This sample has roughly 500,000 distinct CDR3 sequences; around 50% occur once, and the top ten carry roughly 45%. In regard to this clonotype: The antigen is undetermined.

Diagnosis rested on symptoms, serum thyroxine and TRAb, thyroid ultrasound, and orbital computed tomography. CDR1 and CDR2 (germline): LNHNV, YYDKDF (reference sequence). The CDR3 spans 12 residues. The V and J ends lost 5 bases and 7 bases respectively, with 9 bases between them. The chain joins TRBV15 to TRBJ1-5; unclear D gene. The specimen was peripheral blood or thyroid tissue (not recorded which). This TCR was recovered from an adult woman with Graves' disease, either hyperthyroidism or ophthalmopathy (not recorded which). The CDR3 reads CATSSHGQPQHF. CDR3 sequence (DNA): TGTGCCACCAGCTCACATGGGCAGCCCCAGCATTTT.